These 21 T cell receptor beta chains originate from one sample sequenced in a study of shared clonotypes between healthy human individuals. Profiled with immunoSEQ multiplex PCR; TCRdb holds only in-frame clones, not every one. This sample has about 2.3 million clones, with more than 80% found just once. Sample: naive CD4+ T cells from PBMCs. The subset is: CD45RA+ positively selected. The receptors come from a man between 18 and 29 years old in good health. Some clones in this sample may be carry-over from other donors' samples.

The DNA of the CDR3 is TGTGCCAGTAAGCTGGGGGCCGAAGCAGATCAGCCCCAGCATTTT. Translation gives CASKLGAEADQPQHF. This chain joins TRBV10-3 and TRBJ1-5; the D gene is possibly TRBD1 (6 bases). This CDR3 has 15 amino acids. Germline V lookup: CDR1 ENHRY, CDR2 SYGVKD. With 10 bases removed from V and 5 bases from J, the gap between germline ends came to 21 bases.

This sequence joins TRBV7-8 and TRBJ2-6; unclear D gene. The CDR3 sequence is 15 residues long. V lost 3 bases, J lost 0 bases, and 6 bases lay in between. Germline V gene data show CDR1 as SGHVS and CDR2 as FQNEAQ. The CDR3 loop reads CASSFDHSGANVLTF. The CDR3 coding sequence is TGTGCCAGCAGCTTCGACCACTCTGGGGCCAACGTCCTGACTTTC.

J is TRBJ2-1 and V is TRBV7-8, with a possible D match to TRBD2 (6 bases). Per germline, CDR1 SGHVS and CDR2 FQNEAQ. V shed 5 bases and J shed 0 bases, with 14 bases lying between them. The CDR3 sequence is 16 residues long. The CDR3 region is CASSPQDGSSYNEQFF. Written as DNA, the CDR3 is TGTGCCAGCAGCCCCCAGGACGGGAGCTCCTACAATGAGCAGTTCTTC.

CDR3 residues: CATSRDGGIAGNTIYF. The CDR3 DNA reads TGTGCCACCAGCAGAGATGGGGGGATTGCTGGAAACACCATATATTTT. The rearrangement joins TRBV15 to TRBJ1-3; the D gene is possibly TRBD1 (5 bases). This CDR3 contains 16 residues. Germline V gene sequence: CDR1 LNHNV, CDR2 YYDKDF (reference sequence). V was cut by 0 bases and J by 2 bases, with 11 bases left in between.

The gene calls are TRBV9 and TRBJ1-2, with TRBD1 identical over 9 bases. Germline CDR1 SGDLS, CDR2 YYNGEE. The length of the CDR3 is 15 residues. After removal of 4 bases from V and 7 bases from J, the junction contained 11 bases not matched to a gene. CDR3 sequence: CASSPLLGTGPGYTF. CDR3 bases: TGTGCCAGCAGCCCTCTCTTGGGGACAGGGCCTGGCTACACCTTC.

Of note for this clone: The sample contains more than one DNA sequence encoding this CDR3. V and J are TRBV7-2 and TRBJ2-1, with a possible D match to TRBD2 (5 bases). V was shortened by 0 bases and J by 6 bases, with 6 bases between the two germline ends. Germline V lookup: CDR1 SGHTA, CDR2 FQGNSA. The CDR3 has 13 residues. Written as DNA, the CDR3 is TGTGCCAGCAGCTTAGCACTAGTCAATGAGCAGTTCTTC. As protein: CASSLALVNEQFF.

The V and J genes are TRBV9 and TRBJ2-7; 7 nucleotides line up with TRBD2. The germline gives CDR1 SGDLS, CDR2 YYNGEE. This CDR3 spans 16 amino acids. Trimming removed 9 bases from V and 0 bases from J; junction bases left unmatched: 15. The CDR3 coding sequence is TGTGCCAACCCGTTGGGGGGTGGGAGGGCCTCCTACGAGCAGTACTTC. Its protein is CANPLGGGRASYEQYF.

The chain couples TRBV28 to TRBJ2-7; weak D call: TRBD1 (5 bases). CDR3 size: 14 residues. V was trimmed by 6 bases and J by 2 bases, leaving 14 bases between them. Germline V gene lookup returns CDR1 MDHEN and CDR2 SYDVKM. In DNA, the CDR3 is TGTGCCAGCAGCGTTACAGGAACTACCTACGAGCAGTACTTC. Translating it yields CASSVTGTTYEQYF.

V is TRBV2 and J is TRBJ2-5, with TRBD1 matching 7 bases. The germline V gene encodes CDR1 SNHLY and CDR2 FYNNEI. With V trimmed by 10 bases and J by 4 bases, 12 bases remained unmatched. This CDR3 is 14 amino acids long. This CDR3 is CANSRGQTVETQYF. In DNA, the CDR3 is TGTGCCAACTCAAGGGGACAGACCGTAGAGACCCAGTACTTC. The full variable domain, rest sourced from reference TRBV2 and TRBJ2-5, is EPEVTQTPSHQVTQMGQEVILRCVPISNHLYFYWYRQILGQKVEFLVSFYNNEISEKSEIFDDQFSVERPDGSNFTLKIRSTKLEDSAMYFCANSRGQTVETQYFGPGTRLLVL.

The chain combines TRBV6-5 with TRBJ1-1; D call uncertain. The V gene lost 0 bases and the J gene lost 10 bases, with 15 bases spanning the gap. The CDR3 is made up of 14 amino acids. Germline-derived CDR1 and CDR2 are MNHEY and SVGAGI. DNA for the CDR3: TGTGCCAGCAGTTACTCGGCAACCTTGGAGCGAGCTTTCTTT. Encoded protein: CASSYSATLERAFF.

This chain connects TRBV20-1 to TRBJ2-3; a possible D gene is TRBD1 (5 bases). Germline V CDR1 and CDR2: DFQATT, SNEGSKA (reference sequence). The V gene lost 6 bases and the J gene lost 8 bases, with 12 bases spanning the gap. The CDR3 has 11 amino acids. CDR3 protein: CSAPPQGTQYF. CDR3 sequence (DNA): TGCAGTGCCCCGCCCCAGGGTACGCAGTATTTT.

This chain links TRBV6-5 with TRBJ1-2, with 8 positions matching TRBD1. The CDR3 is made up of 14 amino acids. CDR1 and CDR2 (germline): MNHEY, SVGAGI. J lost 8 bases, V lost 8 bases, and 13 bases had no gene match. The CDR3 reads CASLGTGRTVGYTF. The CDR3 DNA is TGTGCCAGCCTCGGGACAGGCAGGACTGTCGGCTACACCTTC.

V and J are TRBV7-9 and TRBJ1-2, with 10 bases fitting TRBD1. Germline loops: CDR1 SEHNR, CDR2 FQNEAQ (reference sequence). V trimming: 4 bases; J trimming: 8 bases; junction bases outside the gene matches: 10. This CDR3 is 15 amino acids long. The CDR3 is CASSSEWGTGEGYTF. The CDR3 region has the DNA TGTGCCAGCAGCTCCGAGTGGGGGACAGGGGAGGGCTACACCTTC.

The J gene is TRBJ1-2, the V gene TRBV19, with D possibly TRBD1 on 5 matching bases. The germline V gene encodes CDR1 LNHDA and CDR2 SQIVND (reference sequence). Trimming cost V 6 bases and J 2 bases, with 16 bases left between them. This CDR3 comprises 15 residues. The CDR3, as DNA: TGTGCCAGTAGCCAGACTACAGGTGTAAACTATGGCTACACCTTC. Amino acid sequence: CASSQTTGVNYGYTF.

J is TRBJ2-6 and V is TRBV5-1; TRBD2 is a possible D gene (6 bases). The ends were cut back, 1 base at V and 2 bases at J, with 16 bases in the middle. Germline V gives CDR1 SGHRS, CDR2 YFSETQ. The CDR3 sequence is 18 residues long. This CDR3 reads CASSLFGGRVPGANVLTF. CDR3 in DNA: TGCGCCAGCAGCTTGTTCGGGGGAAGAGTCCCTGGGGCCAACGTCCTGACTTTC. The full variable domain, in which reference TRBV5-1 and TRBJ2-6 provide the parts outside the CDR3, is KAGVTQTPRYLIKTRGQQVTLSCSPISGHRSVSWYQQTPGQGLQFLFEYFSETQRNKGNFPGRFSGRQFSNSRSEMNVSTLELGDSALYLCASSLFGGRVPGANVLTFGAGSRLTVL.

The chain employs TRBV30 and TRBJ1-2, with D possibly matching TRBD1 (5 bases). V was trimmed by 5 bases and J by 3 bases, leaving 16 bases between them. Germline CDR1 GTSNPN, CDR2 SVGIG (reference sequence). The CDR3 has 14 residues. CDR3 in amino acids: CAWEGVRGDYGYTF. The CDR3, as DNA: TGTGCCTGGGAAGGGGTTAGGGGTGACTATGGCTACACCTTC.

On this clone: Within the sample, other DNA sequences also encode this same CDR3. J is TRBJ2-5 and V is TRBV5-1; no definite D call. Trimming stripped 4 bases from V and 3 bases from J, with 4 bases between. CDR1 and CDR2 (germline): SGHRS, YFSETQ. This CDR3 has 11 amino acids. DNA for the CDR3: TGCGCCAGCAGCCTTGAAGAGACCCAGTACTTC. This codes for CASSLEETQYF.

Only one count was recorded for this clone. This chain links TRBV28 with TRBJ2-1; no clear D. V lost 6 bases and J 10 bases, leaving 16 bases between the germline ends. Per germline, CDR1 MDHEN and CDR2 SYDVKM. The CDR3 length is 13 residues. The CDR3 region has the DNA TGTGCCAGCAGACTATTCGGTGAGCAAGAGCAGTTCTTC. As protein: CASRLFGEQEQFF.

As for this clone: Other DNA sequences of this sample code for an identical CDR3. V is TRBV5-1 and J is TRBJ2-5; D gene ambiguous. The V and J ends lost 1 base and 3 bases respectively, with 4 bases between them. This CDR3 has 12 amino acids. Germline-derived CDR1 and CDR2 are SGHRS and YFSETQ. CDR3 amino acids: CASSLNEETQYF. CDR3 coding DNA: TGCGCCAGCAGCTTGAACGAAGAGACCCAGTACTTC.

The chain is built from TRBV6-1 and TRBJ1-1, with unresolved D. The germline V and J ends were trimmed by 7 bases and 4 bases, with 16 bases remaining between them. CDR3 length: 14 amino acids. Per the germline V gene, CDR1 is MNHNS and CDR2 is SASEGT. The CDR3 is CASKSPGSRTEAFF. The DNA for the CDR3 is TGTGCCAGCAAGTCCCCGGGGTCCCGCACTGAAGCTTTCTTT.

Note on this clone: The sample contains more than one DNA sequence encoding this CDR3. The rearrangement uses TRBV2 and TRBJ1-5; D is perhaps TRBD1 (5 bases). Germline CDR1 and CDR2: SNHLY and FYNNEI. With 7 bases removed from V and 0 bases from J, the gap between germline ends came to 7 bases. This CDR3 region has 13 residues. In DNA form, the CDR3 reads TGTGCCAGCAAGGGGAATAGCAATCAGCCCCAGCATTTT. Its protein product is CASKGNSNQPQHF. Full variable domain (remainder filled in from reference TRBV2 and TRBJ1-5): EPEVTQTPSHQVTQMGQEVILRCVPISNHLYFYWYRQILGQKVEFLVSFYNNEISEKSEIFDDQFSVERPDGSNFTLKIRSTKLEDSAMYFCASKGNSNQPQHFGDGTRLSIL.